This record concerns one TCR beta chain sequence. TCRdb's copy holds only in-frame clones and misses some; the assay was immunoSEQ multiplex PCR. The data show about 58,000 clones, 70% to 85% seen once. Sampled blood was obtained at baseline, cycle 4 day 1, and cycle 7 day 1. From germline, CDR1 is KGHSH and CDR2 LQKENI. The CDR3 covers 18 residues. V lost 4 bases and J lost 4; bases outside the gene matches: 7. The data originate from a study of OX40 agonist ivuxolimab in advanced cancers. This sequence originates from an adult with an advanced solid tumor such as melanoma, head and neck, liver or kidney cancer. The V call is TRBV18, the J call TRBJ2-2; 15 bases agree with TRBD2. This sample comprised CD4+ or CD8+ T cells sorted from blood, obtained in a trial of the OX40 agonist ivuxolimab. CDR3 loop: CASSRVGLAGGITGELFF. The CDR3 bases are TGTGCCAGCTCACGTGTCGGACTAGCGGGGGGGATCACCGGGGAGCTGTTTTTT.